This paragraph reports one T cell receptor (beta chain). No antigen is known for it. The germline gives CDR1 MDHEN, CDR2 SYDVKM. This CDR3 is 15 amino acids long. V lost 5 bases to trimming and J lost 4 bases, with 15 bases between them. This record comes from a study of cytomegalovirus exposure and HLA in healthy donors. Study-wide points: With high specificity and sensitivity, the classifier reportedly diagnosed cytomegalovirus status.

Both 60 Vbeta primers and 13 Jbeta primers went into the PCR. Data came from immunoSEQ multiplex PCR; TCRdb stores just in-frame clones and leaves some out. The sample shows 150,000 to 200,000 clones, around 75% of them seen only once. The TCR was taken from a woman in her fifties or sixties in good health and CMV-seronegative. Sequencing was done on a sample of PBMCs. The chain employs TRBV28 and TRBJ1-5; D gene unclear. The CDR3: CASSARPWENQPQHF. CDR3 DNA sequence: TGTGCCAGCAGTGCCCGGCCGTGGGAGAATCAGCCCCAGCATTTT.